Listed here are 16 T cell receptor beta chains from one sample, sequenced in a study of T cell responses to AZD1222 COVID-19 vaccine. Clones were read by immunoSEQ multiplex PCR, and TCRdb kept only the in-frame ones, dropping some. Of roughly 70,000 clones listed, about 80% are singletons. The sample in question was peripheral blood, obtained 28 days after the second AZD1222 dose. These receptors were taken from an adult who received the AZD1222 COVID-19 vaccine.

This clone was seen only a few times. The CDR3 region has the DNA TGTGCCAGCTCGCAGAGGGAAGCTTTCTTT. Protein product: CASSQREAFF. The V gene is TRBV21-1, the J gene TRBJ1-1. TRBV21-1 is annotated as a pseudogene. CDR3 length: 10 residues.

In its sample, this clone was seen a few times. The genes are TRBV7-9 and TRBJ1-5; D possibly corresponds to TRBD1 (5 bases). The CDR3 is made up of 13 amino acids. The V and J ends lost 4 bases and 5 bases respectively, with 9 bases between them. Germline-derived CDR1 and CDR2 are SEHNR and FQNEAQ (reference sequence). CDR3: CASSWGGHQPQHF. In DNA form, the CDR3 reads TGTGCCAGCAGCTGGGGCGGACATCAGCCCCAGCATTTT.

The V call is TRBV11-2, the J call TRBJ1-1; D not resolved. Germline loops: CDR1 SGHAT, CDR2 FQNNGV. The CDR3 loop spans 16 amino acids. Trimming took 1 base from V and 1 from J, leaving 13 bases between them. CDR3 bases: TGTGCCAGCAGCTTAGTACACCAAGATCAGAACACTGAAGCTTTCTTT. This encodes CASSLVHQDQNTEAFF.

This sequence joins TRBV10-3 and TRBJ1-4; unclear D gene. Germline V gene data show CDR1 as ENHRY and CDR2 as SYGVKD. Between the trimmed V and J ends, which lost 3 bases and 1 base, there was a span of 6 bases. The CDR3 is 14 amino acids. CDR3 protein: CAISDDRTNEKLFF. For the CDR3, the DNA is TGTGCCATCAGTGATGATAGAACTAATGAAAAACTGTTTTTT.

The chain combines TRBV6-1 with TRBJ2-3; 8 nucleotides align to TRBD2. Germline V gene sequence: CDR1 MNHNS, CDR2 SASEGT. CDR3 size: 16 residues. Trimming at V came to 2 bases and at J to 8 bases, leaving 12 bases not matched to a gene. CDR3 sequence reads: CASSELGGGRGGTQYF. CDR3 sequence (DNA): TGTGCCAGCAGTGAACTAGGCGGGGGGCGAGGGGGTACGCAGTATTTT.

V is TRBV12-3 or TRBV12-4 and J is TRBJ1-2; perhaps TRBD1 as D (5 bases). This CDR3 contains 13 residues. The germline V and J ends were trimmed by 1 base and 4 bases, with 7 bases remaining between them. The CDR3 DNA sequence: TGTGCCAGCAGTTTAGAAGGGGTCTATGGCTACACCTTC. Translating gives CASSLEGVYGYTF.

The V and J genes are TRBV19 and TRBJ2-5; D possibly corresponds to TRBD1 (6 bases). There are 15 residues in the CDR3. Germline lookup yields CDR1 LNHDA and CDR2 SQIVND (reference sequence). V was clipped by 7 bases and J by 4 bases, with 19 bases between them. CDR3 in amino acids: CASTTTPGTRETQYF. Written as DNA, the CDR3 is TGTGCCAGTACCACCACCCCCGGGACACGAGAGACCCAGTACTTC.

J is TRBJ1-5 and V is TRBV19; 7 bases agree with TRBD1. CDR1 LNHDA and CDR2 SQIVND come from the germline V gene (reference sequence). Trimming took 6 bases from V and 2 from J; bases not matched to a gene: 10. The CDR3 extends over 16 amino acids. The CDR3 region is CASRRDSHLGNQPQHF. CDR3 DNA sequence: TGTGCCAGTAGACGGGACAGCCATTTGGGCAATCAGCCCCAGCATTTT.

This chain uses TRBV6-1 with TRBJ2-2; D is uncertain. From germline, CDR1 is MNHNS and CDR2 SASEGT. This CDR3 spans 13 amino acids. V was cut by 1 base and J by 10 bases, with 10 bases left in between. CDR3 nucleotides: TGTGCCAGCAGTGAAGAGGAGACCTTGGAGCTGTTTTTT. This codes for CASSEEETLELFF.

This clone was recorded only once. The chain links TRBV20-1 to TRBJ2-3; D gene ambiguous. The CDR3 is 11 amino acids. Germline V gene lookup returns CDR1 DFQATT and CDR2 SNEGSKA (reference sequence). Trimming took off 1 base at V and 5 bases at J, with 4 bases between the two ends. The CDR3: CSARAQDTQYF. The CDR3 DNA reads TGCAGTGCTAGAGCTCAAGATACGCAGTATTTT.

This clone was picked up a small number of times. The CDR3 nucleotides read TGTGCCAGCACCCCAGACGTGGGGGGCTACGAGCAGTACTTC. Amino acid sequence: CASTPDVGGYEQYF. This chain uses TRBV6-6 with TRBJ2-7, with D maybe TRBD2 (6 bases). The CDR3 runs 14 residues. Germline values: CDR1 MNHNY, CDR2 SVGAGI (reference sequence). V gave up 7 bases and J gave up 3 bases, with 16 bases separating them.

CDR3 in amino acids: CASSLEGWSTEAFF. The CDR3 region has the DNA TGTGCCAGCAGCTTAGAAGGGTGGAGCACTGAAGCTTTCTTT. The chain is built from TRBV7-9 and TRBJ1-1; unclear D gene. The germline V gene has CDR1 SEHNR and CDR2 FQNEAQ (reference sequence). V lost 1 base, J lost 4 bases, and 10 bases lay in between. This CDR3 region has 14 residues.

In nucleotides, the CDR3 is TGTGCCAGCAGACATCCCTTCCGGGGGGGCCGTGAGGAGACCCAGTACTTC. Amino acid sequence: CASRHPFRGGREETQYF. This chain links TRBV7-8 with TRBJ2-5; TRBD2 matches at 8 bases. Germline CDR1 and CDR2: SGHVS and FQNEAQ. The V segment lost 6 bases and the J segment 5 bases; nucleotides outside the gene matches: 17. This CDR3 spans 17 amino acids.

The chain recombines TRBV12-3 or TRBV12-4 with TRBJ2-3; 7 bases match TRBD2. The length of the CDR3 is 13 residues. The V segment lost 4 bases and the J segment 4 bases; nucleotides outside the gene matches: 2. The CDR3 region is CASSSSGADTQYF. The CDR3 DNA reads TGTGCCAGCAGTTCCAGCGGGGCAGATACGCAGTATTTT.

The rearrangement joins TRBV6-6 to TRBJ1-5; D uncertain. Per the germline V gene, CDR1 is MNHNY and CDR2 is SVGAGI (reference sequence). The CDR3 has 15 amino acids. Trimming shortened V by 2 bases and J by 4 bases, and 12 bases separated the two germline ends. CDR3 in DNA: TGTGCCAGCAGTTACAGGGTAGTGGGAAATCAGCCCCAGCATTTT. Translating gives CASSYRVVGNQPQHF.

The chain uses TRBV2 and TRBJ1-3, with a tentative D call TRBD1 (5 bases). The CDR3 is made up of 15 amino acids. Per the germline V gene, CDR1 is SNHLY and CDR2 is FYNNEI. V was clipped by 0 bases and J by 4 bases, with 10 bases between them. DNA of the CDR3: TGTGCCAGCAGTGAAGCGCGGGACCGCGGAAACACCATATATTTT. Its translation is CASSEARDRGNTIYF.